The sequence of this TCR beta chain was determined in a study of cytomegalovirus exposure and HLA in healthy donors (dated by TCRdb to about 2017). In terms of the full investigation: The 666 repertoires of the first cohort and the 110 or so validation repertoires were produced on the same platform, according to a later analysis. To predict cytomegalovirus infection status, the study combined high-throughput TCR immunosequencing, statistical association of individual TCRs with disease status, and machine learning. The study was designed to test whether signatures of past pathogen exposure could be identified by cataloging public T cell receptors. A separate validation cohort of some 130 different subjects was used in addition to the 666-subject first cohort. Overall results and qualifications from the work: All 120 or so repertoires were used to score co-occurrence in the validation cohort in a later analysis, because that analysis had no HLA typing for the cohort. Across donors, most TCR sequences were observed very rarely, whereas some public TCRs were present in many individuals. The authors suggested that the approach could potentially be extended to other disease states and immunological phenotypes. Subsequent analysis determined that TCRs grouped into clusters in the first cohort also showed a tendency toward co-occurrence across the roughly 120 validation repertoires, and about 93% of cluster scores exceeded 0. In vitro tests confirmed that three of the cytomegalovirus-associated TCR beta chains recognize cytomegalovirus antigens. In both the original and validation cohorts, the classifier was reported to diagnose cytomegalovirus status with high specificity and sensitivity. In the study, around 150 TCR beta chains were listed as associated with cytomegalovirus.

With regard to this clone: The antigen it recognizes is unknown. No much larger clone is present one base from it, and per-base qualities are unavailable.

The library came from the immunoSEQ multiplex PCR assay. Regarding the original processing steps: A statistical classification framework was built to diagnose cytomegalovirus status from the catalog of TCR beta chain sequences. Held by TCRdb, this immuneACCESS table contains in-frame sequences only and omits some clones. Under half of the omission traces to an unresolved V gene where checked; the cause of the rest is unknown. V and J calls and clone size are copied from that table; D and trimming were computed from the DNA. The sample yields roughly 310,000 clones; over 75% were counted once. The ten most abundant clones make up more than 0.95% of the sample. A distance of 8 bases separates the germline ends of V and J, which lose 2 bases and 3 bases respectively. CDR1 MNHEY and CDR2 SVGAGI are derived from the germline V gene. The CDR3 runs 14 amino acids, cysteine and phenylalanine included. Only CDR3 DNA remains: 42 bases, in frame from the first base.

The donors were included in the validation cohort of over a hundred subjects, a group kept apart from the approximately 650-subject first cohort. The source is a man in his thirties or forties in good health and CMV-seronegative. Sequenced input: PBMCs. In this chain, TRBV6-5 is recombined with TRBJ1-3; a tentative D match to TRBD1 spans 5 bases. The nucleotide sequence is TGTGCCAGCAGTTACCAGGGTAATGGAAACACCATATATTTT. This yields the protein CASSYQGNGNTIYF.